This TCR beta chain was captured by sequencing in a study of cytomegalovirus exposure and HLA in healthy donors. The wider study: The same platform as the roughly 630 first-cohort repertoires was used for the 120 or so validation repertoires, a later analysis reported.

Only in-frame clones appear in the TCRdb table, and some are missing; sequencing was by immunoSEQ multiplex PCR. The table has about 160,000 clones, 85% to 90% seen once. With respect to this clone: Its specificity is not known.

Study results and limitations: It was confirmed in vitro that a few of the CMV-associated chains were specific for CMV antigens.

The V gene's germline CDR1 is MDHEN and CDR2 SYDVKM. Deletions cut 6 bases from V and 2 bases from J, with 23 bases between. The CDR3 spans 17 residues. Source material: PBMCs. V usage is TRBV28 and J usage is TRBJ2-7; D gene unclear. This sequence was found in a woman younger than 45 in good health and CMV-seronegative. The chain's CDR3 is CASSQLAVRQRPYEQYF. Written as DNA, the CDR3 is TGTGCCAGCAGCCAACTCGCCGTGAGACAAAGACCCTACGAGCAGTACTTC.